The present TCR beta chain was sequenced within a study of CD4 T cells in relation to SARS-CoV-2 and coronaviruses. Study-wide context: Crossreactive spike epitopes shared across donors were mapped to their HLA restriction. Broader study findings: In around 67% of donors, memory CD4+ clonotypes crossrecognized SARS-CoV-2 and at least one common cold coronavirus spike. Samples before the pandemic and after infection were not matched within any donor.

Uncultured naive and memory CD4+ T cells supplied DNA for deep TCR-beta sequencing. The data were produced by immunoSEQ multiplex PCR, yet TCRdb's version contains in-frame clones alone and is incomplete. The repertoire has 35,000 to 45,000 clones, around 87% of them found once; the top ten carry 9.2%. Details on this clone: The antigen is undetermined.

Germline V CDR1 and CDR2: WNHNN, SYGVQD (reference sequence). The CDR3 loop spans 16 amino acids. J gave up 7 bases and V 4 bases, and 15 bases lay outside the gene matches. The sequence derives from an adult with COVID-19. Sample: memory CD4+ T cells from PBMCs. The rearrangement links TRBV10-1 to TRBJ1-1; 7 bases agree with TRBD1. DNA for the CDR3: TGCGCCAGCAGTGGCTCACAGACAGGGAAAGGGTATGAAGCTTTCTTT. Its translation: CASSGSQTGKGYEAFF.